This TCR beta chain derives from a study of cytomegalovirus exposure and HLA in healthy donors. General study findings and limits: The authors enumerated over 150 TCR beta chains as linked to cytomegalovirus. Specificity of a few CMV-associated chains for CMV antigens was verified in vitro.

Concerning this clone: Its antigen is still unknown.

This CDR3 contains 13 residues. The ends were cut back, 5 bases at V and 5 bases at J, with 12 bases in the middle. Per germline, CDR1 SGHTA and CDR2 FQGNSA. Data came from immunoSEQ multiplex PCR; TCRdb stores just in-frame clones and leaves some out. The data show some 74,000 clones, 93% seen once. The TCR originated in a woman in her 30s in good health and CMV-seronegative. Sequencing was carried out using PBMCs. The chain employs TRBV7-2 and TRBJ1-1; a weak D match, TRBD1 (6 bases). In DNA form, the CDR3 reads TGTGCCAGCAGCCAAAGGGGGGGGACTGAAGCTTTCTTT. Amino acids: CASSQRGGTEAFF.